This T cell receptor beta chain was captured in a study of T-cell memory formation after mild COVID-19 (dated by TCRdb to the early 2020s). About the study as a whole: TCR sequence clusters from the two donors were largely donor specific. In two donors, T-cell clones that expanded and contracted after mild COVID-19 were followed by sequencing TCRalpha and TCRbeta repertoires longitudinally. Two young, previously healthy adult volunteers, one female and one male, were included in the cohort.

Details on this clonotype: Its antigen target is currently unknown. One base away there is no much larger clone; base qualities are not given.

The junction carries 5 bases between V and J, which are trimmed by 1 base and 4 bases respectively. Looking up the germline V gene yields CDR1 SQVTM and CDR2 ANQGSEA. The CDR3, from cysteine to phenylalanine, totals 11 residues. Of the read, only the CDR3 DNA is kept; its 33 bases are in frame from base 1. PBMCs were isolated by Ficoll-Paque density gradient centrifugation. Results and caveats for the whole study, not just this receptor: Clones contracting from day 15 to 85 had balanced CD4/CD8 phenotypes, while a second wave expanding from day 15 to 37 was biased towards CD4+. Only a couple of mild cases were covered in the study, and larger cohorts including severe cases with pre-infection samples were considered necessary. SARS-CoV-2 specificity was not confirmed for the second-wave clones peaking on day 37. Some responding clones were found in pre-infection memory, which suggests that pre-existing cross-reactive memory T cells took part in the SARS-CoV-2 response. Contracting CD4+ clones were found mainly in CM and EM memory subsets, while CD8+ clones were enriched in EMRA.

Reads for this sample came from an Illumina NovaSeq 6000. TCRalpha and TCRbeta cDNA libraries were constructed by 5'RACE with constant-segment primers, with sample barcodes and unique molecular identifiers being introduced. RNA was extracted from every sample with Trizol reagent. Amplification of the libraries took two PCR steps, and the second step added a second sample barcode plus Illumina TruSeq adapters. Sequencing of libraries was performed on an Illumina NovaSeq with 2 x 150 bp paired-end reads. The paper's data handling went like this. The reads were demultiplexed and collapsed into UMI-guided consensus sequences using migec v1.2.7. With mixcr v2.1.11, UMI consensuses were aligned to TRA and TRB V and J templates and assembled into clonotypes. Expanded or contracted clonotypes were those called significant by both edgeR and NoisET, with noise models trained on biological replicates. For edgeR calls, a false discovery rate-adjusted p below 0.01 and a log2 fold-change threshold of 1 were applied. As an exploratory analysis of dynamics, max-normalized trajectories of the 1000 most abundant clonotypes were examined by PCA with hierarchical clustering. Separately sequenced CD4+ and CD8+ repertoires were used to assign a CD4 or CD8 phenotype to each responding clone. Clones were called with MiXCR by TCRdb after fastp trimmed the public reads at Q25, and only in-frame beta chains were retained. Rows merge per CDR3 protein into single entries with the most common DNA and genes. The authors' filters were not applied to this entry. Recorded for this sample are tens of thousands of distinct CDR3 sequences; around a quarter of them occurred a single time. The ten largest clones add up to less than 55% of the sample.

The sequence links TRBV29-1 to TRBJ2-7, and possibly TRBD1, on 5 matching bases. The sequence came from a man aged 18 to 29 who had mild COVID-19 (a few samples of this study predate the infection). The sample titles of this study are shuffled in the database, so cell type and time point are left out; the donor was told from shared clones. Material for sequencing was PBMCs or a T cell subset sorted from them (not recorded which). The CDR3 amino acid sequence is: CSVEGQYEQYF. Here is the DNA: TGCAGCGTTGAAGGACAGTACGAGCAGTACTTC.